A selection of T cell receptor beta chains follows, all from one sample in a study of T cells in Graves' hyperthyroidism and ophthalmopathy. TCRdb analysed the multiplex PCR reads with MiXCR anew, one entry per CDR3 protein. Seen here are about 480,000 distinct CDR3 sequences, roughly an eighth observed once, and the top ten hold roughly 17%. Material for sequencing was blood. Receptors were obtained from a woman aged 18-30 years with Graves' hyperthyroidism. CDR3s include the opening cysteine and the closing phenylalanine or tryptophan. D genes are given only for firm matches. Size tells how often a clone was seen (once, few, many) or the class of an expanded clone, and some rows leave it out.

TRBJ1-3	many	-	TRBV7-6	TGTGCCAGCAGCTCCGGAGGGTCTGGAAACACCATATATTTT	CASSSGGSGNTIYF
TRBJ1-1	many	-	TRBV6-5	TGTGCCAGCAGCCCACCCGTGGACGGTAACACTGAAGCTTTCTTT	CASSPPVDGNTEAFF
TRBJ1-6	few	-	TRBV9	TGTGCCAGCAGCGAACAGGGCCGCTCCTATAATTCACCCCTCCACTTT	CASSEQGRSYNSPLHF
TRBJ2-5	-	TRBD2	TRBV12-3/TRBV12-4	TGTGCCAGCAACCGAGGGGCTAGCGGGAGGCACTGGAGTCAAGAGACCCAGTACTTC	CASNRGASGRHWSQETQYF
TRBJ1-1	many	-	TRBV20-1	TGCAGTGCTAGGGGGCCCAGCTTTGACACTGAAGCTTTCTTT	CSARGPSFDTEAFF
TRBJ2-5	-	TRBD2	TRBV12-3/TRBV12-4	TGTGCCAGCACCTTGCCCGGGAGGGATGATGCGGAGACCCAGTACTTC	CASTLPGRDDAETQYF
TRBJ2-2	many	-	TRBV12-3/TRBV12-4	TGTGCCAGCAGTTTAAAAGGGACCGGGGAGCTGTTTTTT	CASSLKGTGELFF
TRBJ1-5	few	TRBD1	TRBV28	TGTGCCAGCAGTTTCTCCACAGGGGGCGTCAATCAGCCCCAGCATTTT	CASSFSTGGVNQPQHF
TRBJ2-1	many	TRBD2	TRBV13	TGTGCCTCGAAGCGGGGCCCGGGTGAGCAGTTCTTC	CASKRGPGEQFF
TRBJ2-3	many	-	TRBV10-3	TGTGCCATCAGTGAGCCAGGGGCGACAGATACGCAGTATTTT	CAISEPGATDTQYF
TRBJ2-1	many	TRBD1	TRBV10-3	TGTGCCATGATCGTCCCGGGACAGCAATTGTACAATGAGCAGTTCTTC	CAMIVPGQQLYNEQFF
TRBJ2-3	many	-	TRBV29-1	TGCAGCGTTGAGCCTAGCAGCACCACAGATACGCAGTATTTT	CSVEPSSTTDTQYF
TRBJ2-1	many	-	TRBV5-1	TGCGCCAGCACCCCGGTAGGTGGGGAGCAGTTCTTC	CASTPVGGEQFF
TRBJ2-2	few	-	TRBV19	TGTGCCAGTAGTATTCAACTAAGGAACACCGGGGAGCTGTTTTTT	CASSIQLRNTGELFF
TRBJ2-3	many	TRBD1	TRBV24-1	TGTGCCACCAGTGATTTGAAGGACAGGGCGAACCGGGCGCAGTATTTT	CATSDLKDRANRAQYF
TRBJ1-1	many	-	TRBV18	TGTGCCAGCTCACCGCAACCCACTGAAGCTTTCTTT	CASSPQPTEAFF
TRBJ1-1	many	-	TRBV10-2	TGCGCCAGCAGTGAGGAGGGCCCTTCAGCTGAAGCTTTCTTT	CASSEEGPSAEAFF
TRBJ2-1	few	-	TRBV2	TGTGCCAGCAGTGGGGGCTCCCCTAGACAAGTCTACAATGAGCAGTTCTTC	CASSGGSPRQVYNEQFF
TRBJ2-5	many	TRBD2	TRBV6-1	TGTGCCAGCGCACTCGCGGGGACTAACCAAGAGACCCAGTACTTC	CASALAGTNQETQYF
TRBJ2-1	many	TRBD2	TRBV12-3/TRBV12-4	TGTGCCAGCAGTTTCGAGCGGGGGGGCGGCAATGAGCAGTTCTTC	CASSFERGGGNEQFF
TRBJ2-2	many	TRBD2	TRBV19	TGTGCCAGTAAGCGGACTAGTAACACCGGGGAGCTGTTTTTT	CASKRTSNTGELFF
TRBJ2-7	many	-	TRBV7-8	TGTGCCAGCAGCTGGAGGGCGGAACCGAGCTCCTACGAGCAGTACTTC	CASSWRAEPSSYEQYF
TRBJ1-4	few	-	TRBV4-1	TGCGCCAGCAGCCAAGAATGGGGCAGGGAACGTGAAAAACTGTTTTTT	CASSQEWGREREKLFF
TRBJ2-7	-	-	TRBV29-1	TGCAGCGTTGAAGGATCGACTGGTTACGAGCAGTACTTC	CSVEGSTGYEQYF
TRBJ2-1	many	-	TRBV20-1	TGCAGTGCTAGAGAACCCGTCTCTAACAATGAGCAGTTCTTC	CSAREPVSNNEQFF
TRBJ2-1	-	-	TRBV7-3	TGTGCCGGCAGCTTAACCCCGGGCAGGGACGATGAGCAGTTCTTC	CAGSLTPGRDDEQFF
TRBJ2-5	few	-	TRBV12-3/TRBV12-4	TGTGTCAGCAGTCTAGGAGAAGGGGAGACCCAGTACTTC	CVSSLGEGETQYF
TRBJ1-6	many	-	TRBV6-1	TGTGCCAGCAGTGAACAACCTACAGGGTACAATAATTCACCCCTCCACTTT	CASSEQPTGYNNSPLHF
TRBJ1-2	-	-	TRBV6-1	TGTGCCAGCGGGGGCGCTACCGGGACACTCAATGGCTACACCTTC	CASGGATGTLNGYTF
TRBJ2-2	many	TRBD2	TRBV7-3	TGTGCCAGCAGCGCCTGGACTAGCGGGAGGGCCAAAGACACCGGGGAGCTGTTTTTT	CASSAWTSGRAKDTGELFF
TRBJ2-1	many	TRBD2	TRBV4-1	TGCGCCAGCAGCCCCCCGGGACTAGCGGGAGGATGGGACAATGAGCAGTTCTTC	CASSPPGLAGGWDNEQFF
TRBJ2-3	-	-	TRBV24-1	TGTGCCACCAGTGACTCGGGCCTAGCTATCAACACAGATACGCAGTATTTT	CATSDSGLAINTDTQYF